The clone carrying this T cell receptor beta chain has only a few counts. The antigen is not known. The sample comes from a study of blood T cells in healthy people across ages. Broader study findings: Total diversity from one million sequenced T cells was likely underestimated.

CDR1 and CDR2 from the germline V gene are SEHNR and FQNEAQ (reference sequence). The germline V and J ends were trimmed by 6 bases and 2 bases, with 10 bases remaining between them. The CDR3 sequence is 13 residues long. A sample-barcoded 5' primer and a J-beta primer mix were used in a second PCR of roughly 7 to 11 cycles. MiXCR, run by TCRdb on the 5' RACE reads, gives a single entry per CDR3 protein. The sample consists of 1.2 million to 1.5 million distinct CDR3 sequences, roughly 60% of them appearing once. This chain connects TRBV7-9 to TRBJ1-1; D is unresolved. The sequencing input was blood. The TCR originated in a man aged 18 to 29 in good health. The CDR3, as DNA: TGTGCCAGCAGTTTATACACTAACACTGAAGCTTTCTTT. This encodes CASSLYTNTEAFF.